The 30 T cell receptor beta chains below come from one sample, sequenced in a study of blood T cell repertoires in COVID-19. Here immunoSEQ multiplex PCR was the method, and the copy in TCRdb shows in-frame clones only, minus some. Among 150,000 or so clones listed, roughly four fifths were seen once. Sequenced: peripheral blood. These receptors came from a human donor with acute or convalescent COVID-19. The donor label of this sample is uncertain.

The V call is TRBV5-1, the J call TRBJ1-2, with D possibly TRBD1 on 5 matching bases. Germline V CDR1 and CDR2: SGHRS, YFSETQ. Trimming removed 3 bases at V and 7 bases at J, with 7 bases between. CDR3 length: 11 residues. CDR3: CASSSGGGYTF. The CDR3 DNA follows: TGCGCCAGCAGCTCGGGGGGTGGCTACACCTTC. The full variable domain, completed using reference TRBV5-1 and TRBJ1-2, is KAGVTQTPRYLIKTRGQQVTLSCSPISGHRSVSWYQQTPGQGLQFLFEYFSETQRNKGNFPGRFSGRQFSNSRSEMNVSTLELGDSALYLCASSSGGGYTFGSGTRLTVV.

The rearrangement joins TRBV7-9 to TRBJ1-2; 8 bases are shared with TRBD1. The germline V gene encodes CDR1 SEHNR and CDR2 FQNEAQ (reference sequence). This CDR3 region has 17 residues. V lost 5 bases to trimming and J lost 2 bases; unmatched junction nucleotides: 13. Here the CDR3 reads CASSLGGAGGVNYGYTF. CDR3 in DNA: TGTGCCAGCAGCCTAGGAGGAGCAGGGGGCGTAAACTATGGCTACACCTTC.

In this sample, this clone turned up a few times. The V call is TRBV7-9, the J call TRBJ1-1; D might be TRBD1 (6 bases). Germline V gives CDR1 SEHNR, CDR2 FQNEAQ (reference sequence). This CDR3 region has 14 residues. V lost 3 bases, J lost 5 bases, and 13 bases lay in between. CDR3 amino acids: CASSFGQGRTEAFF. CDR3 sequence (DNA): TGTGCCAGCAGCTTTGGGCAGGGGCGAACTGAAGCTTTCTTT. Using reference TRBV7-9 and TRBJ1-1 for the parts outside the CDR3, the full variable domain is DTGVSQNPRHKITKRGQNVTFRCDPISEHNRLYWYRQTLGQGPEFLTYFQNEAQLEKSRLLSDRFSAERPKGSFSTLEIQRTEQGDSAMYLCASSFGQGRTEAFFGQGTRLTVV.

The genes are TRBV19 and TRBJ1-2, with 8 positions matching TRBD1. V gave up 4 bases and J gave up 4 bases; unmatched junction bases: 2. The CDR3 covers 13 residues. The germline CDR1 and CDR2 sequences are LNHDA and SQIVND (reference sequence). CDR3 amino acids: CASSTGQVYGYTF. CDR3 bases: TGTGCCAGTAGTACGGGACAGGTCTATGGCTACACCTTC.

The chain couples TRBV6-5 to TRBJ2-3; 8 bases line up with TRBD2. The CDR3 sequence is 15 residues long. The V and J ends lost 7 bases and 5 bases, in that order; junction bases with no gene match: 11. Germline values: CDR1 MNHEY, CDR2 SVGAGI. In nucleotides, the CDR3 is TGTGCCAGCATCTCGGGACTCGCGGGGGGAGATACGCAGTATTTT. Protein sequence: CASISGLAGGDTQYF.

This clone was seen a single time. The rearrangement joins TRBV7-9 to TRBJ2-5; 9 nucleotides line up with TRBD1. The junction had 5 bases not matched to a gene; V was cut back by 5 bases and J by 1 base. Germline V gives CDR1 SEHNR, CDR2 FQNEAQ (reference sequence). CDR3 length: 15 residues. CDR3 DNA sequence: TGTGCCAGCAGCCCGGGACAGGGACTCCAAGAGACCCAGTACTTC. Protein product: CASSPGQGLQETQYF.

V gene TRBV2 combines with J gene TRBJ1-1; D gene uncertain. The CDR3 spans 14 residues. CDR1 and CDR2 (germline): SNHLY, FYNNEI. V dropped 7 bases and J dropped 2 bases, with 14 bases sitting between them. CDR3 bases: TGTGCCAGCAAGGTCCGAGGGCTAAACACTGAAGCTTTCTTT. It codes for CASKVRGLNTEAFF.

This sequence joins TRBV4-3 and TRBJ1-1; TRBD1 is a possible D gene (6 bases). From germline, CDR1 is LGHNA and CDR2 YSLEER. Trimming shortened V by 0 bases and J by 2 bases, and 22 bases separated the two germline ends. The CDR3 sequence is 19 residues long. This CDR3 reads CASSQDLRGKGRVNTEAFF. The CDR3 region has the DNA TGCGCCAGCAGCCAAGATCTTAGGGGGAAAGGGCGGGTTAACACTGAAGCTTTCTTT.

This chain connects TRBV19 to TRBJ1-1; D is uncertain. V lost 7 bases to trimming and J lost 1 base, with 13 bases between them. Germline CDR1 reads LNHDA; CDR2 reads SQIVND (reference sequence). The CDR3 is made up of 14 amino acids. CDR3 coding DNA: TGTGCCAGTAACCGCGGGGTCCCGAACACTGAAGCTTTCTTT. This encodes CASNRGVPNTEAFF. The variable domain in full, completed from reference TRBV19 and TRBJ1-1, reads DGGITQSPKYLFRKEGQNVTLSCEQNLNHDAMYWYRQDPGQGLRLIYYSQIVNDFQKGDIAEGYSVSREKKESFPLTVTSAQKNPTAFYLCASNRGVPNTEAFFGQGTRLTVV.

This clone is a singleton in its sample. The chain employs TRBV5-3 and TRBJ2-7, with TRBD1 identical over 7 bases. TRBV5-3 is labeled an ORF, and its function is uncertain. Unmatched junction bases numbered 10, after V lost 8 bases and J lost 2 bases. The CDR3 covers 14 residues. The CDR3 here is CARWGRQGTYEQYF. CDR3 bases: TGTGCCAGGTGGGGCAGACAGGGAACCTACGAGCAGTACTTC.

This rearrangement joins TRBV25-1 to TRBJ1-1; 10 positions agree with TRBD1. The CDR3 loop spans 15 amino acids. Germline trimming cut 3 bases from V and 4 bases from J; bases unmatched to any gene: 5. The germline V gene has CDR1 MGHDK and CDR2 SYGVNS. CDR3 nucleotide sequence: TGTGCCAGCAGTGACCGCCGGGACAGGGGCACTGAAGCTTTCTTT. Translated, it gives CASSDRRDRGTEAFF. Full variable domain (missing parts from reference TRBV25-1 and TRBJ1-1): EADIYQTPRYLVIGTGKKITLECSQTMGHDKMYWYQQDPGMELHLIHYSYGVNSTEKGDLSSESTVSRIRTEHFPLTLESARPSHTSQYLCASSDRRDRGTEAFFGQGTRLTVV.

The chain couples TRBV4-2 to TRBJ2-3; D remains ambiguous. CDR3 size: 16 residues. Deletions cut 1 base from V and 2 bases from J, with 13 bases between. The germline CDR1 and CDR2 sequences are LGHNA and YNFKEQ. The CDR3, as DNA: TGTGCCAGCAGCCAAGCGGTCCGTCTTAACACAGATACGCAGTATTTT. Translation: CASSQAVRLNTDTQYF.

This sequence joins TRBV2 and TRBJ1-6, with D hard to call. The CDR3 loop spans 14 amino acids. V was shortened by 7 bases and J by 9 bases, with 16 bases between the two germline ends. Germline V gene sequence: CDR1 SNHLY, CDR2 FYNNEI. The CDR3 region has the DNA TGTGCCAGCACCACGACCGCGGCACGTTCACCCCTCCACTTT. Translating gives CASTTTAARSPLHF. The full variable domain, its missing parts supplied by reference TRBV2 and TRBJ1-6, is EPEVTQTPSHQVTQMGQEVILRCVPISNHLYFYWYRQILGQKVEFLVSFYNNEISEKSEIFDDQFSVERPDGSNFTLKIRSTKLEDSAMYFCASTTTAARSPLHFGNGTRLTVT.

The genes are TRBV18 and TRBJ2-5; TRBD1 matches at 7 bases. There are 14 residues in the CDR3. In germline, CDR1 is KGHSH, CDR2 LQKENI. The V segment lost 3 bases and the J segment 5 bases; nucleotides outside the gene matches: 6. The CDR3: CASSPTGQGETQYF. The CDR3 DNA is TGTGCCAGCTCACCGACAGGGCAGGGGGAGACCCAGTACTTC.

The CDR3 sequence: CASSFYWDSEAFF. DNA for the CDR3: TGTGCCAGCAGCTTCTATTGGGACAGTGAAGCTTTCTTT. The chain combines TRBV7-9 with TRBJ1-1; 7 positions agree with TRBD1. The trim removed 3 bases at V and 7 bases at J, leaving 5 bases unmatched. Germline-derived CDR1 and CDR2 are SEHNR and FQNEAQ (reference sequence). The CDR3 spans 13 residues. The complete variable domain, with remaining parts taken from reference TRBV7-9 and TRBJ1-1, reads DTGVSQNPRHKITKRGQNVTFRCDPISEHNRLYWYRQTLGQGPEFLTYFQNEAQLEKSRLLSDRFSAERPKGSFSTLEIQRTEQGDSAMYLCASSFYWDSEAFFGQGTRLTVV.

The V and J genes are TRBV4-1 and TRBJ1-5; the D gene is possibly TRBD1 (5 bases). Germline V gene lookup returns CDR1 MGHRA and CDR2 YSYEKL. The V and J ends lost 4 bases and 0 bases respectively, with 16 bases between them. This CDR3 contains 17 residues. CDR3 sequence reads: CASSPSPGADSNQPQHF. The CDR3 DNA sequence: TGCGCCAGCAGCCCATCCCCTGGGGCCGATAGCAATCAGCCCCAGCATTTT.

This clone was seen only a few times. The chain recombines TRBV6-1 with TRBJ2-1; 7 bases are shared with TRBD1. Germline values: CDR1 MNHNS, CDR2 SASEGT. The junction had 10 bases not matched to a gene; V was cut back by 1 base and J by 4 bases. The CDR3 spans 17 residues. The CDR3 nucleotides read TGTGCCAGCAGTGAAGACGACTACAGGGGCCCGTACAATGAGCAGTTCTTC. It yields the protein CASSEDDYRGPYNEQFF.

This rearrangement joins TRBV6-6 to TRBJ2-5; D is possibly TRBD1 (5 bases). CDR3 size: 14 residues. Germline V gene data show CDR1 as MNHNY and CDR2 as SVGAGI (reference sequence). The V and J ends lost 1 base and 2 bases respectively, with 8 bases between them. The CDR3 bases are TGTGCCAGCAGTTACTTAGGGGATCAAGAGACCCAGTACTTC. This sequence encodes CASSYLGDQETQYF.

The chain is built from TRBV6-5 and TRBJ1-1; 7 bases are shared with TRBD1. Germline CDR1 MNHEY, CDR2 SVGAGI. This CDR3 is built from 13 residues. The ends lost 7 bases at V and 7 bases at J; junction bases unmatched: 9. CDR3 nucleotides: TGTGCCAGCACCAAGGCAGGGGGGAGTGAAGCTTTCTTT. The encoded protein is CASTKAGGSEAFF.

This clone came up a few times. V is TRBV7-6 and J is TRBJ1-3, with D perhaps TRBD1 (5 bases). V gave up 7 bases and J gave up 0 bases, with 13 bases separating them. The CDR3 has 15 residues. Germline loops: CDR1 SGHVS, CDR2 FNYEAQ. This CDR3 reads CASTTQGFSGNTIYF. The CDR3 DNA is TGTGCCAGCACCACCCAGGGATTCTCTGGAAACACCATATATTTT. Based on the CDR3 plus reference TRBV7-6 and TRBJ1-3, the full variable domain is GAGVSQSPRYKVTKRGQDVALRCDPISGHVSLYWYRQALGQGPEFLTYFNYEAQQDKSGLPNDRFSAERPEGSISTLTIQRTEQRDSAMYRCASTTQGFSGNTIYFGEGSWLTVV.

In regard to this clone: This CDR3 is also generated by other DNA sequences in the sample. The CDR3 reads CASSLGGHNQPQHF. The CDR3 DNA reads TGCGCCAGCAGCTTGGGGGGACACAATCAGCCCCAGCATTTT. V is TRBV5-1 and J is TRBJ1-5, with D tentatively TRBD1 (6 bases). Trimming cost V 0 bases and J 3 bases, with 7 bases left between them. CDR1 and CDR2 (germline): SGHRS, YFSETQ. This CDR3 is 14 amino acids long.

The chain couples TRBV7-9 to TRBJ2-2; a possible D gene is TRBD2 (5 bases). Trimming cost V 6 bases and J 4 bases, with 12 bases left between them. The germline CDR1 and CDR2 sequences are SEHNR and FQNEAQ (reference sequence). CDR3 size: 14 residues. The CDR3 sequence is CASRRTPSTGELFF. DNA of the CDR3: TGTGCCAGCAGGAGGACTCCGTCCACCGGGGAGCTGTTTTTT.

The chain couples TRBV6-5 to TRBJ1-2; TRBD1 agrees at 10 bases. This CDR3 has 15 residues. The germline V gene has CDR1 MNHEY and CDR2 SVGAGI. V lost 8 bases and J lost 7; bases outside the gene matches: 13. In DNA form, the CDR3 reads TGTGCCAGCCACCGGGACAGGGGCATTTGGGGTGGCTACACCTTC. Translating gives CASHRDRGIWGGYTF.

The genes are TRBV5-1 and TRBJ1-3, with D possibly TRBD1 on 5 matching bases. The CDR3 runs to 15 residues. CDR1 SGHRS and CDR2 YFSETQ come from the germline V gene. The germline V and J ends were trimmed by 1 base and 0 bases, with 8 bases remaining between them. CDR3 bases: TGCGCCAGCAGCTTGAGCGGGGGCTCTGGAAACACCATATATTTT. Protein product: CASSLSGGSGNTIYF.

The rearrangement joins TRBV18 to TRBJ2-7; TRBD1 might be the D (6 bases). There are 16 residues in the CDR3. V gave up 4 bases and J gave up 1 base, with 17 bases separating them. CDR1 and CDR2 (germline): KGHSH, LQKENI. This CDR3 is CASSLPPTGRSYEQYF. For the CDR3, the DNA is TGTGCCAGCTCACTGCCACCCACAGGGAGATCCTACGAGCAGTACTTC. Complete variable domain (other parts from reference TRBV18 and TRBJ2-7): NAGVMQNPRHLVRRRGQEARLRCSPMKGHSHVYWYRQLPEEGLKFMVYLQKENIIDESGMPKERFSAEFPKEGPSILRIQQVVRGDSAAYFCASSLPPTGRSYEQYFGPGTRLTVT.

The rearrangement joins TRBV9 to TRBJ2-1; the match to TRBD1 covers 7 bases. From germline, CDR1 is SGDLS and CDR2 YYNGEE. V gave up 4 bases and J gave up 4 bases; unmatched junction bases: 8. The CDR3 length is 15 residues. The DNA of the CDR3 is TGTGCCAGCAGCCCCGTGACAGGGTTATACAATGAGCAGTTCTTC. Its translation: CASSPVTGLYNEQFF.

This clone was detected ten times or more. The CDR3 region has the DNA TGTGCCAGCAGTGATAGAACAGGGGGCAAATGGGAGCAGTACTTC. This gives the protein CASSDRTGGKWEQYF. The rearrangement links TRBV25-1 to TRBJ2-7; 9 nucleotides match TRBD1. This CDR3 has 15 residues. Germline lookup yields CDR1 MGHDK and CDR2 SYGVNS. V shed 3 bases and J 7 bases; nucleotides not matched to a gene: 10.

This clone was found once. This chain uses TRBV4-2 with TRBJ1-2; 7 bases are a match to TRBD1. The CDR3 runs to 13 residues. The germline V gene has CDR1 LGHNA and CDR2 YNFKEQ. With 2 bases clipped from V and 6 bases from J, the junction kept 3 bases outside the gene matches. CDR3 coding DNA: TGTGCCAGCAGCCAAAAGGGGACAGATGGCTACACCTTC. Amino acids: CASSQKGTDGYTF.

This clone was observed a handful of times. The chain's CDR3 is CASSYSGTGGEAFF. In DNA form, the CDR3 reads TGTGCCAGCAGTTACTCGGGAACAGGGGGGGAAGCTTTCTTT. This rearrangement joins TRBV6-5 to TRBJ1-1; 8 nucleotides align to TRBD1. CDR3 size: 14 residues. In germline, CDR1 is MNHEY, CDR2 SVGAGI. Trimming took 0 bases from V and 8 from J; bases not matched to a gene: 5.

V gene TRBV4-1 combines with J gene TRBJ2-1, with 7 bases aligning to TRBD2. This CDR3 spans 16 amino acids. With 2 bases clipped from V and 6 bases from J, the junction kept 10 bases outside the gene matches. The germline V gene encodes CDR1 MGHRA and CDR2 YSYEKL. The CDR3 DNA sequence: TGCGCCAGCAGCCAACCCCTGGGCGGGGGAATCAATGAGCAGTTCTTC. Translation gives CASSQPLGGGINEQFF.